This T cell receptor (beta chain) was identified during a study of naive and memory T cell subsets. This clonotype was found many times. Separate alpha and beta amplification began at the second PCR step. V lost 3 bases to trimming and J lost 6 bases, with 10 bases between them. Germline assignment: CDR1 KGHDR and CDR2 SFDVKD. The CDR3 runs to 13 residues. An equimolar mix of two oligonucleotides served as the beta constant-region primer for TRBC1 and TRBC2. From the UMI-ligation and nested PCR reads, TCRdb called clonotypes with MiXCR, one entry per CDR3 protein. The sample has about 90,000 distinct CDR3 sequences, roughly 7% seen once; the top ten hold 1.6%.

The V and J genes are TRBV24-1 and TRBJ1-2; a weak D match, TRBD1 (5 bases). The source is a human donor in good health. Sequencing input: central memory CD4+ T cells from blood. The chain's CDR3 is CATSDAWGDGYTF. The DNA for the CDR3 is TGTGCCACCAGTGATGCGTGGGGGGATGGCTACACCTTC.